Each of the 5 T cell receptor beta chains below was sequenced from the same sample in a study of OX40 agonist ivuxolimab in advanced cancers. TCRdb's table, derived via immunoSEQ multiplex PCR, lists solely in-frame clones and lacks some. This table has just over 60,000 clones, 92% appearing once. The starting material was CD4+ or CD8+ T cells sorted from blood, obtained in a trial of the OX40 agonist ivuxolimab. These receptors all stem from an adult with an advanced solid tumor such as melanoma, head and neck, liver or kidney cancer.

This chain links TRBV5-1 with TRBJ2-7; no firm D call. V was pared by 5 bases and J by 6 bases, with 9 bases between. CDR3 length: 11 residues. Germline V CDR1 and CDR2: SGHRS, YFSETQ. The CDR3 DNA is TGCGCCAGCAGGGCAGGCAGCGAGCAGTACTTC. Translation: CASRAGSEQYF.

The V and J genes are TRBV9 and TRBJ1-5; no definite D call. The CDR3 extends over 13 amino acids. V was cut by 0 bases and J by 9 bases, with 10 bases left in between. The germline V gene has CDR1 SGDLS and CDR2 YYNGEE. CDR3 sequence (DNA): TGTGCCAGCAGCGTAGACCTCGAGGGGCCCCAGCATTTT. This encodes CASSVDLEGPQHF.

V gene TRBV7-3 combines with J gene TRBJ2-1; D is tentatively TRBD1 or TRBD2 (6 bases each). This CDR3 region has 17 residues. Germline lookup yields CDR1 SGHTA and CDR2 FQGTGA. V was clipped by 0 bases and J by 2 bases, with 14 bases between them. CDR3 protein: CASSLTGLGGTYNEQFF. CDR3 bases: TGTGCCAGCAGCTTAACGGGACTGGGGGGCACCTACAATGAGCAGTTCTTC. Together with reference TRBV7-3 and TRBJ2-1, the CDR3 gives the full variable domain: GAGVSQTPSNKVTEKGKYVELRCDPISGHTALYWYRQSLGQGPEFLIYFQGTGAADDSGLPNDRFFAVRPEGSVSTLKIQRTERGDSAVYLCASSLTGLGGTYNEQFFGPGTRLTVL.

The gene calls are TRBV6-1 and TRBJ1-2; D is possibly TRBD1 (5 bases). This CDR3 has 14 residues. Trimming stripped 4 bases from V and 8 bases from J, with 17 bases between. Looked up from germline, CDR1 is MNHNS and CDR2 is SASEGT. The DNA of the CDR3 is TGTGCCAGCAGTGGTGCGGGGGTACGCAGGGGCTACACCTTC. Amino acid sequence: CASSGAGVRRGYTF.

This clone appeared once. The genes are TRBV6-1 and TRBJ1-2; D unclear. Germline CDR1 reads MNHNS; CDR2 reads SASEGT. The CDR3 extends over 12 amino acids. The V gene lost 5 bases and the J gene lost 4 bases, with 8 bases spanning the gap. Written as DNA, the CDR3 is TGTGCCAGCAGTACCCAGGTCTATGGCTACACCTTC. Translated: CASSTQVYGYTF.